This note documents a single TCR beta chain sequence. Its antigen is not identified. These data are taken from a study of T cells in localized non-small cell lung cancer. The CDR3 is 14 amino acids. V shed 3 bases and J 2 bases; nucleotides not matched to a gene: 4. Per the germline V gene, CDR1 is SEHNR and CDR2 is FQNEAQ (reference sequence). Overall study findings and caveats: Appearance in adjacent lung was seen for a median around 61 of the top 100 tumor clones. Density of T cells in blood, when higher, went with longer overall survival. The greatest T cell clonality was found in uninvolved adjacent lung (higher than in tumor). Because researchers sequenced only one region of the tumor, heterogeneity is still possible.

Using immunoSEQ multiplex PCR, the repertoire was profiled, and TCRdb retains in-frame clones only, with some absent. Altogether approximately 33,000 clones are present, around 88% being singletons, with the ten largest covering 6.5% to 9%. The chain is built from TRBV7-9 and TRBJ2-7, with 7 bases that match TRBD2. The source is a woman aged 35-75 years with stage I lung adenocarcinoma. The source was peripheral blood, collected before any cancer treatment. Here the CDR3 reads CASSLGGWTYEQYF. In DNA form, the CDR3 reads TGTGCCAGCAGCTTGGGGGGGTGGACCTACGAGCAGTACTTC.